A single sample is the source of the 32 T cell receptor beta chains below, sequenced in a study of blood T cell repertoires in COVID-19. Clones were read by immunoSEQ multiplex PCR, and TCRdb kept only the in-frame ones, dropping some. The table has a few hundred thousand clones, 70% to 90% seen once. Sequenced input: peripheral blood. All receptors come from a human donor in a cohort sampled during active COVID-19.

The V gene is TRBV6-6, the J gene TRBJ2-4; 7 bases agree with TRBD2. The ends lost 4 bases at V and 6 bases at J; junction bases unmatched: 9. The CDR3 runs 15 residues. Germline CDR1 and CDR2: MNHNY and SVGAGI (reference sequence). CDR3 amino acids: CASSSGTNGRNIQYF. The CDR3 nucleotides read TGTGCCAGCAGTTCCGGGACTAACGGGAGAAACATTCAGTACTTC.

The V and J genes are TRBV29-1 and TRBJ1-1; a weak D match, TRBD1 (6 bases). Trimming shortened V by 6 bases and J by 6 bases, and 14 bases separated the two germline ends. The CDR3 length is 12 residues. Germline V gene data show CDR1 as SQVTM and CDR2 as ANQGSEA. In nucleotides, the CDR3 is TGCAGCGTCGCCCCGGGGGGCTCTGAAGCTTTCTTT. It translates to CSVAPGGSEAFF. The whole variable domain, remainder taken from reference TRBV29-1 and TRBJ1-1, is SAVISQKPSRDICQRGTSLTIQCQVDSQVTMMFWYRQQPGQSLTLIATANQGSEATYESGFVIDKFPISRPNLTFSTLTVSNMSPEDSSIYLCSVAPGGSEAFFGQGTRLTVV.

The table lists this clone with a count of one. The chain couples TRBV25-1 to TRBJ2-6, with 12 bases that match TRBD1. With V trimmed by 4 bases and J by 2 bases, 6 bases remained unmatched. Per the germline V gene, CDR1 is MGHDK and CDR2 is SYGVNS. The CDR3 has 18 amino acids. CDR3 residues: CASSARDRGPTGANVLTF. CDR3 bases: TGTGCCAGCAGTGCGAGGGACAGGGGGCCCACTGGGGCCAACGTCCTGACTTTC. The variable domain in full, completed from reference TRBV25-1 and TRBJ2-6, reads EADIYQTPRYLVIGTGKKITLECSQTMGHDKMYWYQQDPGMELHLIHYSYGVNSTEKGDLSSESTVSRIRTEHFPLTLESARPSHTSQYLCASSARDRGPTGANVLTFGAGSRLTVL.

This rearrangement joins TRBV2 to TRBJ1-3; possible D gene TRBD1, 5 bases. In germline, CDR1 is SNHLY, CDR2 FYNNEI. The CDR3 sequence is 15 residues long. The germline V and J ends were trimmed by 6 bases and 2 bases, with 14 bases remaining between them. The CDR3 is CASSGGDFTGNTIYF. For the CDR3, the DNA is TGTGCCAGCAGCGGGGGTGACTTCACTGGAAACACCATATATTTT.

The CDR3 sequence: CASSISPVSGTSGYEQYF. The CDR3 DNA follows: TGTGCCAGTAGTATATCTCCCGTATCCGGGACTAGCGGCTACGAGCAGTACTTC. V and J are TRBV19 and TRBJ2-7; TRBD2 matches at 11 bases. In germline, CDR1 is LNHDA, CDR2 SQIVND (reference sequence). V gave up 2 bases and J gave up 3 bases; unmatched junction bases: 12. This CDR3 comprises 18 residues.

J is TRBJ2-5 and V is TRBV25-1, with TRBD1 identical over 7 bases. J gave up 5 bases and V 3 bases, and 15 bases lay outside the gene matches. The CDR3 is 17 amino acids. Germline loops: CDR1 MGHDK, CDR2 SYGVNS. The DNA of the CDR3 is TGTGCCAGCAGTGAGAACAGGGGCCCTAATACATTGGAGACCCAGTACTTC. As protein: CASSENRGPNTLETQYF.

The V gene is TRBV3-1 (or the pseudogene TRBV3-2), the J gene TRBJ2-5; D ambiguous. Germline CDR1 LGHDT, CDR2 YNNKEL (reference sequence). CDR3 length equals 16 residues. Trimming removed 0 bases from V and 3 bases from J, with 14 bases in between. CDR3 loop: CASSQDSWLAEETQYF. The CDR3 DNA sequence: TGTGCCAGCAGCCAAGATTCATGGCTGGCAGAAGAGACCCAGTACTTC.

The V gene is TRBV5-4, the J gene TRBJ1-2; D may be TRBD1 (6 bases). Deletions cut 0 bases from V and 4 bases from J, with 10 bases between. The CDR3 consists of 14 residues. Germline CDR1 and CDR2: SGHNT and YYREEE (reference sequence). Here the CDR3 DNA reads TGTGCCAGCAGCTTGGTAGGGGGAGCCTATGGCTACACCTTC. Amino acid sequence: CASSLVGGAYGYTF. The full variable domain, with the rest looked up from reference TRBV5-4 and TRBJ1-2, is ETGVTQSPTHLIKTRGQQVTLRCSSQSGHNTVSWYQQALGQGPQFIFQYYREEENGRGNFPPRFSGLQFPNYSSELNVNALELDDSALYLCASSLVGGAYGYTFGSGTRLTVV.

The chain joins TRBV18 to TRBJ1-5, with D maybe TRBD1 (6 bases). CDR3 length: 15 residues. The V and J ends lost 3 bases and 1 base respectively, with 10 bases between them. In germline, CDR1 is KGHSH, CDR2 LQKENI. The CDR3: CASSPATGSNQPQHF. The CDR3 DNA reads TGTGCCAGCTCACCGGCGACAGGAAGCAATCAGCCCCAGCATTTT.

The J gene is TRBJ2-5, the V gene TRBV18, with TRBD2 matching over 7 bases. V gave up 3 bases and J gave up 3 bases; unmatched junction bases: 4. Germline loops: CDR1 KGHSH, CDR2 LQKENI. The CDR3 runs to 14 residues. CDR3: CASSPTSDKETQYF. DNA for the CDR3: TGTGCCAGCTCACCCACTAGCGATAAAGAGACCCAGTACTTC.

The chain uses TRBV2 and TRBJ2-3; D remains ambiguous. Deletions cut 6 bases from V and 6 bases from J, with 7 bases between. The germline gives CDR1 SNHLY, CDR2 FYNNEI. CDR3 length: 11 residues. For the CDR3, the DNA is TGTGCCAGCAGGAGAGAGGATACGCAGTATTTT. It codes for CASRREDTQYF.

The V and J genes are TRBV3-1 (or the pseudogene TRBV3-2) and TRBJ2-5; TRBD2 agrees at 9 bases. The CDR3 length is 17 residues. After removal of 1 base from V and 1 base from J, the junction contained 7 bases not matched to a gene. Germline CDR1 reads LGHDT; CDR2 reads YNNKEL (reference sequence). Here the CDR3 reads CASSQVQSGGSQETQYF. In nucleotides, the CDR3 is TGTGCCAGCAGCCAAGTCCAGAGCGGGGGGTCCCAAGAGACCCAGTACTTC.

The CDR3 is CASSLDSRGGYTF. In nucleotides, the CDR3 is TGTGCCAGCAGCTTGGATAGCAGGGGTGGCTACACCTTC. The V call is TRBV5-6, the J call TRBJ1-2; D is perhaps TRBD1 (6 bases). Germline values: CDR1 SGHDT, CDR2 YYEEEE. With 0 bases removed from V and 7 bases from J, the gap between germline ends came to 10 bases. The length of the CDR3 is 13 residues.

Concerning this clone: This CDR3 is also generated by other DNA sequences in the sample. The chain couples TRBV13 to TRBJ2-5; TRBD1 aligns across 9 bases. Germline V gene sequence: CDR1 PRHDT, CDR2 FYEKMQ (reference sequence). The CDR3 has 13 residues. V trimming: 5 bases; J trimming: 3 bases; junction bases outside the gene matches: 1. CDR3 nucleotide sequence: TGTGCCAGCAGCCGGGACAGGGAAGAGACCCAGTACTTC. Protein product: CASSRDREETQYF.

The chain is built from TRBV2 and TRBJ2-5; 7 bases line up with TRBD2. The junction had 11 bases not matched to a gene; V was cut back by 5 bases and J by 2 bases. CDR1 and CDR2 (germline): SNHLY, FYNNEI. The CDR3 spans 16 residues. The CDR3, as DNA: TGTGCCAGCAGTCCCCAAAGCGGGAAGACGCAAGAGACCCAGTACTTC. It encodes CASSPQSGKTQETQYF.

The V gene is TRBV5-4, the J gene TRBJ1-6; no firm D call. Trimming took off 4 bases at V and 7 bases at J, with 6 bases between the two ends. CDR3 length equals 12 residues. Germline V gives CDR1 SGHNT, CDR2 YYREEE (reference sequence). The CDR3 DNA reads TGTGCCAGCAGCCTCAGGAATTCACCCCTCCACTTT. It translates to CASSLRNSPLHF.

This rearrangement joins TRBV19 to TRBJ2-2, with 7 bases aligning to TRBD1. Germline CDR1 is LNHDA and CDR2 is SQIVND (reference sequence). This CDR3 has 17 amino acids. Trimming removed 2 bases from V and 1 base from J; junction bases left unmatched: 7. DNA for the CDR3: TGTGCCAGTAGTATAAGGGGGCGCTACCAGAACACCGGGGAGCTGTTTTTT. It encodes CASSIRGRYQNTGELFF.

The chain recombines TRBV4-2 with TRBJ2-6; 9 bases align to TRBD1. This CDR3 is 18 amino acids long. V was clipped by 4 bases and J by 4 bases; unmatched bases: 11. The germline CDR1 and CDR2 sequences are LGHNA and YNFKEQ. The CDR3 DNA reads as TGTGCCAGCAGCCTGGGACAGGGAAGGATATCGGGGGCCAACGTCCTGACTTTC. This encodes CASSLGQGRISGANVLTF.

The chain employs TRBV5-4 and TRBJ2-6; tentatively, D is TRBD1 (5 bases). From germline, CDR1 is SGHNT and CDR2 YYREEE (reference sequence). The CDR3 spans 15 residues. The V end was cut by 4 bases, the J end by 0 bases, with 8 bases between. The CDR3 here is CASSNRRSGANVLTF. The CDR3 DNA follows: TGTGCCAGCAGCAACAGGCGCTCTGGGGCCAACGTCCTGACTTTC.

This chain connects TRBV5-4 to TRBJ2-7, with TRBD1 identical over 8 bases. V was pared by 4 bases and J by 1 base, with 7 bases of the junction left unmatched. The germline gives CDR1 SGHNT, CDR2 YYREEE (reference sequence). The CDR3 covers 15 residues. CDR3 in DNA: TGTGCCAGCAGCAAGGGTGGACAGGGATCCTACGAGCAGTACTTC. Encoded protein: CASSKGGQGSYEQYF. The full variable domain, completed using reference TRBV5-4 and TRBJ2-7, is ETGVTQSPTHLIKTRGQQVTLRCSSQSGHNTVSWYQQALGQGPQFIFQYYREEENGRGNFPPRFSGLQFPNYSSELNVNALELDDSALYLCASSKGGQGSYEQYFGPGTRLTVT.

The CDR3 protein is CASSWVQGRETQYF. In nucleotides, the CDR3 is TGTGCCAGCAGTTGGGTCCAGGGAAGAGAGACCCAGTACTTC. This chain links TRBV6-5 with TRBJ2-5; maybe TRBD1 (5 bases). The CDR3 spans 14 residues. Deletions cut 4 bases from V and 4 bases from J, with 13 bases between. The germline gives CDR1 MNHEY, CDR2 SVGAGI.

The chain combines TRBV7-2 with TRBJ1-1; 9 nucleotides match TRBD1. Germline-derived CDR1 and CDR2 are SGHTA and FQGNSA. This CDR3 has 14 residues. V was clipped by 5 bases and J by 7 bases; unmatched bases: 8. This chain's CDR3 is CASSKGTGSGEAFF. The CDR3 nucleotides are TGTGCCAGCAGCAAAGGGACAGGGAGTGGTGAAGCTTTCTTT. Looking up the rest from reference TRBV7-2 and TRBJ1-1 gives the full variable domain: GAGVSQSPSNKVTEKGKDVELRCDPISGHTALYWYRQSLGQGLEFLIYFQGNSAPDKSGLPSDRFSAERTGGSVSTLTIQRTQQEDSAVYLCASSKGTGSGEAFFGQGTRLTVV.

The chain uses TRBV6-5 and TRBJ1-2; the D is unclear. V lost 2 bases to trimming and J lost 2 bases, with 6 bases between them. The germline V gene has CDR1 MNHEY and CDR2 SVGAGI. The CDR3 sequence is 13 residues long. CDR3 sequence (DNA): TGTGCCAGCAGTTACGAACGGAACTATGGCTACACCTTC. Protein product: CASSYERNYGYTF.

CDR3 residues: CASSLQGVNNEQFF. CDR3 DNA sequence: TGTGCCAGCAGTTTACAGGGGGTGAACAATGAGCAGTTCTTC. The V gene is TRBV28, the J gene TRBJ2-1, with TRBD1 matching 7 bases. Germline V gene data show CDR1 as MDHEN and CDR2 as SYDVKM. V was clipped by 2 bases and J by 5 bases; unmatched bases: 3. The CDR3 is 14 amino acids.

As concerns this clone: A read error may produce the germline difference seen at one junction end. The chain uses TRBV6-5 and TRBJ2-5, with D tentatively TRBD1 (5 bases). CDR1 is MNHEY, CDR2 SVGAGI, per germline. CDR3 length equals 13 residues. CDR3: CASRLSGKETQYF. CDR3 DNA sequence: TGTGCTAGCAGATTATCAGGGAAAGAGACCCAGTACTTC.

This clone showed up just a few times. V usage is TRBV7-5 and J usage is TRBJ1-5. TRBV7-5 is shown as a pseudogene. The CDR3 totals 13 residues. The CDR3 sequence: CARSSRPGQPQHF. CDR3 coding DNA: TGTGCCAGAAGCTCCCGCCCGGGTCAGCCCCAGCATTTT.

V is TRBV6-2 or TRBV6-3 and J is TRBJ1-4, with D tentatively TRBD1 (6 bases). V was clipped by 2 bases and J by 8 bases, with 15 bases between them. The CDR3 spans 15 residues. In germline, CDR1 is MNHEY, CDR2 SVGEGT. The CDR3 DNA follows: TGTGCCAGCAGTTACGTGACAGGCCAAGGCGAAAAACTGTTTTTT. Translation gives CASSYVTGQGEKLFF.

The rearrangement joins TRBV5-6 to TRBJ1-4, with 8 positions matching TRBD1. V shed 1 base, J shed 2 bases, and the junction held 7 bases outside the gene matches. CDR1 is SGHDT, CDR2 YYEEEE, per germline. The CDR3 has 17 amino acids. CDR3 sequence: CASSLTAGGGTNEKLFF. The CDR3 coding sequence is TGTGCCAGCAGCTTGACGGCAGGGGGCGGCACTAATGAAAAACTGTTTTTT.

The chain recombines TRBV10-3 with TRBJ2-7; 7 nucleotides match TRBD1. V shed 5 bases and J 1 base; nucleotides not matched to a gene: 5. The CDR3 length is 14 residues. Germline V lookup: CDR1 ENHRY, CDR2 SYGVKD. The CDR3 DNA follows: TGTGCCATCAGTAGACAGGGTTCGTCCTACGAGCAGTACTTC. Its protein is CAISRQGSSYEQYF.

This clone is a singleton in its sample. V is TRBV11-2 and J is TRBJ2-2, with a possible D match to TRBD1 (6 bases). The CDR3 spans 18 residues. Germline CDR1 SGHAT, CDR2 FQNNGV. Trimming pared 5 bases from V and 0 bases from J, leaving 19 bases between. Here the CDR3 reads CASSRTGTQSTNTGELFF. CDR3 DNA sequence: TGTGCCAGCAGCCGGACCGGGACACAATCAACGAACACCGGGGAGCTGTTTTTT.

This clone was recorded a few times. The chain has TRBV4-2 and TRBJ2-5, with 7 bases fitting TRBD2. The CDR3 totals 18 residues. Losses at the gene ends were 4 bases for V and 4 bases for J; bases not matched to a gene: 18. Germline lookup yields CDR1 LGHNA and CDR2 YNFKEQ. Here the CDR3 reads CASSPLVGEGPKGETQYF. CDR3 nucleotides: TGTGCCAGCAGCCCTTTGGTGGGGGAGGGCCCCAAGGGAGAGACCCAGTACTTC.

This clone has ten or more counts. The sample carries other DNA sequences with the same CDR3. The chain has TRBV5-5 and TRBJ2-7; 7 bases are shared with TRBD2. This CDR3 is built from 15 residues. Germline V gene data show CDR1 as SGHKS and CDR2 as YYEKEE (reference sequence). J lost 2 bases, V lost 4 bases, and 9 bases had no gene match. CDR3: CASSHVAGAAYEQYF. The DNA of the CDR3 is TGTGCCAGCAGCCACGTCGCGGGAGCCGCCTACGAGCAGTACTTC.